These T cell receptor beta chains were read from a single sample in a study of cytomegalovirus exposure and HLA in healthy donors. Assay used: immunoSEQ multiplex PCR; TCRdb lists only in-frame clones, some missing. In the table there are 190,000 or so clones, over 75% of which are singletons. Material: PBMCs. The receptors were gathered from a woman between 45 and 65 years old in good health and CMV-seropositive. CDR3s include the opening cysteine and the closing phenylalanine or tryptophan. Not every row has a clone size; where given, it reads once, few, many or a size class.

CDR3: CASSGGGTEAFF
size: -
J: TRBJ1-1
V: TRBV9
length: 12

CDR3: CASSPRGGGGETQYF
size: -
J: TRBJ2-5
V: TRBV6-9
length: 15

CDR3: CASSHTTNEKLFF
size: once
J: TRBJ1-4
V: TRBV11-1
length: 13

CDR3: CASSEVYLETNEKLFF
size: -
J: TRBJ1-4
V: TRBV6-1
length: 16

CDR3: CAWVPGTLGYTF
size: -
J: TRBJ1-2
V: TRBV30
length: 12

CDR3: CASSVGGTANYEQYF
size: -
J: TRBJ2-7
V: TRBV9
length: 15

CDR3: CASSHDRGNGNTIYF
size: -
J: TRBJ1-3
V: TRBV7-2
length: 15

CDR3: CASSYDRGETEAFF
size: -
J: TRBJ1-1
V: TRBV6-5
length: 14

CDR3: CASSVGRGVGTEAFF
size: -
J: TRBJ1-1
V: TRBV9
length: 15

CDR3: CASSLAPGTGGAEQYF
size: -
J: TRBJ2-7
V: TRBV4-1
length: 16

CDR3: CASHDQGPQHF
size: -
J: TRBJ1-5
V: TRBV6-5
length: 11

CDR3: CASTGGRQGEDRGYTF
size: -
J: TRBJ1-2
V: TRBV19
length: 16

CDR3: CAIQIAFGELFF
size: -
J: TRBJ2-2
V: TRBV10-3
length: 12

CDR3: CASSLGGSNQPQHF
size: -
J: TRBJ1-5
V: TRBV11-2
length: 14

CDR3: CASSQVQGVDYEQYF
size: -
J: TRBJ2-7
V: TRBV4-1
length: 15

CDR3: CASSELGSIETQYF
size: -
J: TRBJ2-5
V: TRBV6-1
length: 14

CDR3: CASSLAGRNTEAFF
size: few
J: TRBJ1-1
V: TRBV7-8
length: 14

CDR3: CASSMGAGSIDTQYF
size: -
J: TRBJ2-3
V: TRBV19
length: 15

CDR3: CASSLVQGEQFF
size: -
J: TRBJ2-1
V: TRBV11-2
length: 12

CDR3: CASSPDSNTGELFF
size: -
J: TRBJ2-2
V: TRBV5-1
length: 14

CDR3: CASSQERGLETQYF
size: -
J: TRBJ2-5
V: TRBV4-1
length: 14

CDR3: CASSQDGQDNQPQHF
size: -
J: TRBJ1-5
V: TRBV4-3
length: 15

CDR3: CASRSTGFSYEQYF
size: -
J: TRBJ2-7
V: TRBV6-5
length: 14

CDR3: CASSPPRENYGYTF
size: -
J: TRBJ1-2
V: TRBV11-2
length: 14

CDR3: CASSSRGMNTGELFF
size: -
J: TRBJ2-2
V: TRBV5-5
length: 15

CDR3: CASSGQGWNSPLHF
size: -
J: TRBJ1-6
V: TRBV6-5
length: 14